The 7 T cell receptor beta chains reported below all come from one sample, sequenced in a study of blood T cell repertoires in COVID-19. Assay used: immunoSEQ multiplex PCR; TCRdb lists only in-frame clones, some missing. Of under 25,000 clones listed, 88% were seen once; the top ten hold 3.2%. Sequencing was carried out using peripheral blood. The receptors were gathered from a human donor in a cohort sampled during active COVID-19.

The rearrangement links TRBV7-8 to TRBJ1-5; TRBD1 matches 10 bases. CDR1 is SGHVS, CDR2 FQNEAQ, per germline. The trim removed 0 bases at V and 6 bases at J, leaving 20 bases unmatched. The CDR3 sequence is 21 residues long. Here the CDR3 reads CASSLARRGSYGQGVFQPQHF. The CDR3 DNA reads TGTGCCAGCAGCTTAGCGCGGAGGGGCAGCTACGGACAGGGGGTGTTTCAGCCCCAGCATTTT.

This sequence joins TRBV9 and TRBJ2-3; 13 positions agree with TRBD2. V lost 0 bases and J lost 2; bases outside the gene matches: 3. Per germline, CDR1 SGDLS and CDR2 YYNGEE. This CDR3 spans 17 amino acids. CDR3 protein: CASSVGGLAGLTDTQYF. CDR3 DNA sequence: TGTGCCAGCAGCGTAGGGGGACTAGCGGGACTCACAGATACGCAGTATTTT.

The V and J genes are TRBV28 and TRBJ2-3; 9 bases agree with TRBD1. V shed 6 bases, J shed 3 bases, and the junction held 4 bases outside the gene matches. This CDR3 is 14 amino acids long. Germline lookup yields CDR1 MDHEN and CDR2 SYDVKM. The CDR3 sequence: CASSSGQGTDTQYF. DNA for the CDR3: TGTGCCAGCAGCTCGGGACAGGGAACAGATACGCAGTATTTT. The complete variable domain, with remaining parts taken from reference TRBV28 and TRBJ2-3, reads DVKVTQSSRYLVKRTGEKVFLECVQDMDHENMFWYRQDPGLGLRLIYFSYDVKMKEKGDIPEGYSVSREKKERFSLILESASTNQTSMYLCASSSGQGTDTQYFGPGTRLTVL.

A word on this clone: Other nucleotide sequences from this sample produce the same CDR3. The rearrangement joins TRBV27 to TRBJ2-1; 7 bases line up with TRBD2. V trimming: 3 bases; J trimming: 7 bases; junction bases outside the gene matches: 9. This CDR3 has 15 amino acids. Germline assignment: CDR1 MNHEY and CDR2 SMNVEV (reference sequence). The CDR3 DNA sequence: TGTGCCAGCAGTTTGGGACGGACTAGGACGAATGAGCAGTTCTTC. Its protein is CASSLGRTRTNEQFF.

The CDR3 coding sequence is TGTGCCAGCAGCTCAGTCTATGGCTACACCTTC. Residues: CASSSVYGYTF. The chain couples TRBV9 to TRBJ1-2; D unclear. From germline, CDR1 is SGDLS and CDR2 YYNGEE. The CDR3 is 11 residues long. The V end lost 4 bases, the J end lost 4 bases, and 5 bases lay between the germline ends.

This chain links TRBV28 with TRBJ1-1; D possibly corresponds to TRBD1 (6 bases). V gave up 5 bases and J gave up 5 bases, with 15 bases separating them. The germline gives CDR1 MDHEN, CDR2 SYDVKM. This CDR3 comprises 14 residues. In DNA, the CDR3 is TGTGCCAGCAGTCTTATCACAGGGCGAACTGAAGCTTTCTTT. As protein: CASSLITGRTEAFF.

The chain joins TRBV20-1 to TRBJ1-5; D perhaps matches TRBD1 (5 bases). CDR1 and CDR2 from the germline V gene are DFQATT and SNEGSKA (reference sequence). V lost 3 bases, J lost 1 base, and 10 bases lay in between. This CDR3 comprises 14 residues. The CDR3 loop is CSASYQGSNQPQHF. The CDR3 nucleotides read TGCAGTGCTAGTTATCAGGGAAGCAATCAGCCCCAGCATTTT.